The 10 T cell receptor beta chains given below trace back to one sample, sequenced in a study of control samples from healthy donors and cancer patients. Using immunoSEQ multiplex PCR, the repertoire was profiled, and TCRdb retains in-frame clones only, with some absent. The table has about 65,000 clones, 90% seen once; the top ten hold roughly 1.2%. Sequencing was carried out using PBMCs. Source of these receptors: a woman in her forties or fifties with colorectal cancer.

The chain uses TRBV3-1 (or the pseudogene TRBV3-2) and TRBJ2-2; TRBD1 aligns across 12 bases. CDR3 size: 15 residues. V shed 5 bases and J 6 bases; nucleotides not matched to a gene: 4. Germline V gene sequence: CDR1 LGHDT, CDR2 YNNKEL (reference sequence). The DNA for the CDR3 is TGTGCCAGCAGCAGGGGACAGGGGGCTCCCGGGGAGCTGTTTTTT. Protein product: CASSRGQGAPGELFF.

The J gene is TRBJ2-5, the V gene TRBV2; the match to TRBD1 covers 7 bases. The CDR3 is 15 amino acids. Germline V gives CDR1 SNHLY, CDR2 FYNNEI. V lost 5 bases to trimming and J lost 5 bases; unmatched junction nucleotides: 11. The CDR3 loop reads CASSQQGTDLETQYF. The CDR3 nucleotides read TGTGCCAGCAGTCAACAGGGGACGGATTTGGAGACCCAGTACTTC.

V is TRBV5-1 and J is TRBJ2-1, with 10 bases fitting TRBD2. Unmatched junction bases numbered 6, after V lost 7 bases and J lost 5 bases. In germline, CDR1 is SGHRS, CDR2 YFSETQ. This CDR3 region has 14 residues. The CDR3 here is CASGYGLADNEQFF. As DNA, the CDR3 is TGCGCCAGCGGTTACGGACTAGCGGACAATGAGCAGTTCTTC.

CDR3 loop: CASRRADRGHGNTIYF. The CDR3 bases are TGTGCCAGCAGACGAGCCGACAGGGGGCATGGAAACACCATATATTTT. This sequence joins TRBV28 and TRBJ1-3; TRBD1 matches at 10 bases. Looked up from germline, CDR1 is MDHEN and CDR2 is SYDVKM. The ends lost 6 bases at V and 3 bases at J; junction bases unmatched: 8. The CDR3 loop spans 16 amino acids.

J is TRBJ2-4 and V is TRBV5-6, with 9 bases aligning to TRBD1. V trimming: 3 bases; J trimming: 2 bases; junction bases outside the gene matches: 6. CDR3 length: 16 amino acids. Germline V lookup: CDR1 SGHDT, CDR2 YYEEEE. The CDR3 DNA follows: TGTGCCAGCAGCTGGACAGGGGAGTTAACCAAAAACATTCAGTACTTC. This translates into CASSWTGELTKNIQYF.

This sequence joins TRBV7-3 and TRBJ1-1; weak D call: TRBD1 (5 bases). Germline-derived CDR1 and CDR2 are SGHTA and FQGTGA. V was pared by 6 bases and J by 1 base, with 21 bases between. The CDR3 covers 17 residues. The CDR3 loop is CASRLRGGGQPNTEAFF. In DNA form, the CDR3 reads TGTGCCAGCAGGCTAAGAGGCGGAGGACAACCGAACACTGAAGCTTTCTTT.

This chain links TRBV14 with TRBJ2-1, with a possible D match to TRBD1 (5 bases). The ends were cut back, 4 bases at V and 6 bases at J, with 13 bases in the middle. Germline CDR1 and CDR2: SGHDN and FVKESK. This CDR3 spans 14 amino acids. CDR3 loop: CASSLFRQSNEQFF. CDR3 sequence (DNA): TGTGCCAGCAGCCTATTTCGACAGTCCAATGAGCAGTTCTTC.

This clone was observed a single time. This chain joins TRBV7-8 and TRBJ2-3, with D unresolved. The germline CDR1 and CDR2 sequences are SGHVS and FQNEAQ. V was shortened by 1 base and J by 3 bases, with 8 bases between the two germline ends. There are 14 residues in the CDR3. The CDR3 loop reads CASSLGDRTDTQYF. Written as DNA, the CDR3 is TGTGCCAGCAGCTTAGGGGATAGAACAGATACGCAGTATTTT.

The J gene is TRBJ1-4, the V gene TRBV6-2 or TRBV6-3; D remains ambiguous. Germline V gives CDR1 MNHEY, CDR2 SVGEGT. This CDR3 spans 12 amino acids. V gave up 6 bases and J gave up 8 bases, with 10 bases separating them. As DNA, the CDR3 is TGTGCCAGCAGCAGCCGGGAGGAAAAACTGTTTTTT. Translating gives CASSSREEKLFF.

This chain connects TRBV7-3 to TRBJ1-6; D ambiguous. This CDR3 is 13 amino acids long. Trimming stripped 1 base from V and 9 bases from J, with 7 bases between. Germline CDR1 reads SGHTA; CDR2 reads FQGTGA. CDR3 in DNA: TGTGCCAGCAGCTTAAATGCGATTTCACCCCTCCACTTT. Protein: CASSLNAISPLHF.